This T cell receptor beta chain was captured by sequencing in a study of early T cells in non-severe SARS-CoV-2 infection. Study-wide background: Unpaired chains resulted from sequencing bulk RNA of unsorted whole blood. General study results and limits: Reliance on VDJdb matching favored anti-spike CD8 responses; private and CD4 specificities were missed.

With respect to this clonotype: The target antigen is unknown.

Individual cDNA molecules were tagged with unique molecular identifiers, the study reported. TCRdb re-derived calls from the 5' RACE reads in MiXCR, one entry per CDR3 protein. The sample has approximately 120,000 distinct CDR3 sequences, about 16% seen once; the top ten hold 21%. Germline V gene data show CDR1 as SGHKS and CDR2 as YYEKEE (reference sequence). Trimming removed 4 bases from V and 0 bases from J, with 7 bases in between. The CDR3 consists of 13 residues. The chain uses TRBV5-5 and TRBJ1-1; D is undetermined. This TCR came from an adult who was a healthcare worker with PCR-confirmed SARS-CoV-2 infection or an uninfected control (not recorded which). Sequenced material: whole blood. The CDR3 DNA reads as TGTGCCAGCAGCCCCTTGTTGAACACTGAAGCTTTCTTT. Amino acid sequence: CASSPLLNTEAFF. Complete variable domain (other parts from reference TRBV5-5 and TRBJ1-1): DAGVTQSPTHLIKTRGQQVTLRCSPISGHKSVSWYQQVLGQGPQFIFQYYEKEERGRGNFPDRFSARQFPNYSSELNVNALLLGDSALYLCASSPLLNTEAFFGQGTRLTVV.